This T cell receptor beta chain emerged from a study of blood T cell repertoires in COVID-19. Study-level information: Donors in the United States, Italy and Spain gave samples during acute or convalescent COVID-19. PBMCs, B-cell-depleted T cells, or T cells were the source of the cDNA or gDNA that made up the material.

In the authors' workflow: Quantification of nucleated cells was approximated via reference gene primer amplification. Sequencing was performed with immunoSEQ multiplex PCR; in TCRdb, only in-frame clones are kept and a portion is missing. The V and J calls and clone size are taken from that table; D and trimming were inferred from the DNA. The table includes 200,000 to 250,000 clones, around nine tenths detected once. Trimming shortened V by 1 base and J by 0 bases, and 12 bases separated the two germline ends. Per germline, CDR1 SGHTA and CDR2 FQGNSA. There are 16 residues in the CDR3. This sequence originates from a man aged 55-75 years with acute or convalescent COVID-19. The V call is TRBV7-2, the J call TRBJ2-5; TRBD1 might be the D (6 bases). Sequenced input: peripheral blood. CDR3 DNA sequence: TGTGCCAGCAGCTTAGATCTTGGGGGCAACCAAGAGACCCAGTACTTC. Protein: CASSLDLGGNQETQYF.